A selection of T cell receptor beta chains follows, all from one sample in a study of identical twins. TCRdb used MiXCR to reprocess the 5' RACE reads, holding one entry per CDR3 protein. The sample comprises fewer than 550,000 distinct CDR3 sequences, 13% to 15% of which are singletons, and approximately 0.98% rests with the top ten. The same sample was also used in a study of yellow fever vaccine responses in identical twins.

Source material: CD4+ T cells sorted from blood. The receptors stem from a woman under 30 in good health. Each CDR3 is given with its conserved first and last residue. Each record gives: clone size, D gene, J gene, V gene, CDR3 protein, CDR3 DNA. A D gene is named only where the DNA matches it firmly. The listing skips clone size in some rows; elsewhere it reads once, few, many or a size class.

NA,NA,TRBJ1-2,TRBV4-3,CASSQVGGDYGYTF,TGCGCCAGCAGCCAAGTTGGGGGGGACTATGGCTACACCTTC
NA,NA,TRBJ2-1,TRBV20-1,CSAPGLYSSYNEQFF,TGCAGTGCTCCCGGACTATACAGCTCCTACAATGAGCAGTTCTTC
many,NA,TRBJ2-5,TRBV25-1,CASSEIKTQYF,TGTGCCAGCAGTGAAATTAAGACCCAGTACTTC
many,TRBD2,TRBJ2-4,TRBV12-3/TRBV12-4,CASTRAGGSENIQYF,TGTGCCAGCACTAGAGCGGGAGGGAGTGAAAACATTCAGTACTTC
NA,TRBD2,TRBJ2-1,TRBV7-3,CASSLGGASGQQFF,TGTGCCAGCAGCTTAGGAGGGGCTAGCGGGCAGCAGTTCTTC
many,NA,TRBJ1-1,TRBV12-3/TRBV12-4,CASRALLGTEAFF,TGTGCCAGCAGAGCCCTATTGGGCACTGAAGCTTTCTTT
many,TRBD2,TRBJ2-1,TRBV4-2,CASSHYGLAGNYEQFF,TGTGCCAGCAGCCATTACGGACTAGCGGGGAACTATGAGCAGTTCTTC
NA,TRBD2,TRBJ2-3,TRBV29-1,CSVIAGGSSTDTQYF,TGCAGCGTAATAGCGGGAGGGTCTAGCACAGATACGCAGTATTTT
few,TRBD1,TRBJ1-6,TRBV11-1,CASSRGTANSPLHF,TGTGCCAGCAGCCGCGGGACAGCCAATTCACCCCTCCACTTT
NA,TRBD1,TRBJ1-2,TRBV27,CASSPLGQGNYGYTF,TGTGCCAGCAGTCCCCTGGGACAGGGGAACTATGGCTACACCTTC
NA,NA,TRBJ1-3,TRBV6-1,CASSRKAKGNWGNTIYF,TGTGCCAGCAGTCGAAAAGCGAAGGGGAACTGGGGAAACACCATATATTTT